This T cell receptor (beta chain) is from a study of a mutant IDH1 vaccine in newly diagnosed glioma. Study at large: Vaccination started 4-6 weeks after radiotherapy alone, or with temozolomide cycles. Mean patient age was approximately 40 years; about 62% were male and approximately 40% female. The earlier regimen, radiotherapy, temozolomide, or both, was most often both.

Looked up from germline, CDR1 is MDHEN and CDR2 is SYDVKM. This CDR3 spans 14 amino acids. Trimming left V 2 bases short and J 4 bases short, with 6 bases between. The time point: week 5, during vaccination. In every dose of vaccine, 300 ug of mutant IDH1 20-mer peptide was given alongside topical imiquimod. About this clone itself: Its antigen is currently unknown.

Measured with immunoSEQ multiplex PCR; TCRdb has only the in-frame clones, and not every one. The sample has tens of thousands of clones, around 90% seen once; the top ten hold approximately 0.6%. The material was PBMCs, obtained from a glioma patient whose treatment included an IDH1 peptide vaccine. The V call is TRBV28, the J call TRBJ1-6; no firm D call. The clonotype was recovered from a woman in her forties or fifties with glioma. In DNA, the CDR3 is TGTGCCAGCAGTTTAGGGCCTTATAATTCACCCCTCCACTTT. Translated: CASSLGPYNSPLHF.